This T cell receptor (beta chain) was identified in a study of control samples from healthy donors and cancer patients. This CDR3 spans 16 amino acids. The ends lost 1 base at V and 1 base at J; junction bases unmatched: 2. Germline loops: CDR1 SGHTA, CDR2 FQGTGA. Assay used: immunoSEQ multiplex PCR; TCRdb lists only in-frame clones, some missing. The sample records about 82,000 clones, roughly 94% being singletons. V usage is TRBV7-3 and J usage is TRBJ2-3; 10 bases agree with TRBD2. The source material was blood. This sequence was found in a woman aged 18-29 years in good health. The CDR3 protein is CASSLNSGRGTDTQYF. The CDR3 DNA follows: TGTGCCAGCAGCTTAAACAGCGGGAGGGGCACAGATACGCAGTATTTT.